This entry lists 21 T cell receptor beta chains sequenced from one sample in a study of cytomegalovirus exposure and HLA in healthy donors. PCR used 60 Vbeta primers and 13 Jbeta primers. Sequencing used immunoSEQ multiplex PCR; TCRdb keeps in-frame clones, though not all of them. The profile shows approximately 210,000 clones, approximately 82% of them singletons. The sample comprised PBMCs. The source of these receptors is a woman between 45 and 65 years old in good health and CMV-seropositive.

The chain combines TRBV11-3 with TRBJ2-3; 7 positions agree with TRBD2. Germline V gene lookup returns CDR1 SGHNT and CDR2 YENEEA. Germline trimming cut 5 bases from V and 3 bases from J; bases unmatched to any gene: 5. The CDR3 totals 14 residues. The DNA of the CDR3 is TGTGCCAGCAGCCCACGGCGGGGGACAGATACGCAGTATTTT. This encodes CASSPRRGTDTQYF.

The chain joins TRBV27 to TRBJ2-7, with 9 bases aligning to TRBD1. This CDR3 region has 13 residues. CDR1 is MNHEY and CDR2 is SMNVEV in the germline V gene (reference sequence). J gave up 6 bases and V 7 bases, and 7 bases lay outside the gene matches. This chain's CDR3 is CASIKGQGGEQYF. Here the CDR3 DNA reads TGTGCCAGCATTAAGGGACAGGGTGGCGAGCAGTACTTC.

This clone occurred once. The rearrangement joins TRBV5-1 to TRBJ2-1, with TRBD2 matching 11 bases. This CDR3 contains 16 residues. Germline lookup yields CDR1 SGHRS and CDR2 YFSETQ. V dropped 0 bases and J dropped 10; count of bases not matched to a gene: 9. The CDR3 is CASSLARLAGGLEQFF. Written as DNA, the CDR3 is TGCGCCAGCAGCTTGGCCCGGCTAGCGGGGGGTTTGGAGCAGTTCTTC.

CDR3 loop: CASSHTGSLSNYGYTF. DNA for the CDR3: TGCGCCAGCAGCCACACCGGGTCGCTATCTAACTATGGCTACACCTTC. The chain uses TRBV4-3 and TRBJ1-2; D is uncertain. CDR3 length: 16 residues. CDR1 and CDR2 from the germline V gene are LGHNA and YSLEER. Trimming cost V 3 bases and J 0 bases, with 14 bases left between them.

The V and J genes are TRBV5-1 and TRBJ2-3; 8 bases align to TRBD2. This CDR3 region has 16 residues. Germline-derived CDR1 and CDR2 are SGHRS and YFSETQ. The V gene end was trimmed by 4 bases and the J gene end by 6 bases; junction bases not matched to a gene: 13. CDR3 sequence reads: CASSPRGANSHDTQYF. The CDR3 coding sequence is TGCGCCAGCAGCCCGCGGGGGGCCAACAGTCATGATACGCAGTATTTT.

This chain connects TRBV18 to TRBJ1-1, with 9 bases identical to TRBD1. Germline loops: CDR1 KGHSH, CDR2 LQKENI. The CDR3 is 15 residues long. J lost 5 bases, V lost 1 base, and 5 bases had no gene match. CDR3 nucleotides: TGTGCCAGCTCACCACTGACGACAGGGGGGACTGAAGCTTTCTTT. As protein: CASSPLTTGGTEAFF. Full variable domain (remainder filled in from reference TRBV18 and TRBJ1-1): NAGVMQNPRHLVRRRGQEARLRCSPMKGHSHVYWYRQLPEEGLKFMVYLQKENIIDESGMPKERFSAEFPKEGPSILRIQQVVRGDSAAYFCASSPLTTGGTEAFFGQGTRLTVV.

The V call is TRBV30, the J call TRBJ2-3; possible D gene TRBD1, 5 bases. Per the germline V gene, CDR1 is GTSNPN and CDR2 is SVGIG (reference sequence). V was pared by 0 bases and J by 6 bases, with 13 bases between. The CDR3 is 14 amino acids. The CDR3, as DNA: TGTGCCTGGAGTGTCCAGGGCCCTAGGGATACGCAGTATTTT. Residues: CAWSVQGPRDTQYF.

This sequence joins TRBV6-1 and TRBJ2-7, with 7 bases aligning to TRBD1. The CDR3 sequence is 15 residues long. The V segment lost 0 bases and the J segment 2 bases; nucleotides outside the gene matches: 4. Per the germline V gene, CDR1 is MNHNS and CDR2 is SASEGT. CDR3 residues: CASSEAETGTYEQYF. Written as DNA, the CDR3 is TGTGCCAGCAGTGAAGCGGAGACAGGGACCTACGAGCAGTACTTC.

Only one count was recorded for this clone. The V call is TRBV7-2, the J call TRBJ2-7; D may be TRBD2 (7 bases). CDR1 and CDR2 from the germline V gene are SGHTA and FQGNSA. The CDR3 has 13 residues. Trimming took 6 bases from V and 11 from J, leaving 20 bases between them. The CDR3 DNA sequence: TGTGCCAGCAGTACCTTGGCGGGGGCCACCGAGTACTTC. This codes for CASSTLAGATEYF.

This rearrangement joins TRBV5-4 to TRBJ1-2, with TRBD1 as a possible D gene (6 bases). The CDR3 extends over 13 amino acids. Trimming removed 5 bases at V and 6 bases at J, with 14 bases between. Germline assignment: CDR1 SGHNT and CDR2 YYREEE (reference sequence). CDR3 bases: TGTGCCAGCAGTCTCCAGGGGTTGGATGGCTACACCTTC. Amino acids: CASSLQGLDGYTF.

This chain uses TRBV7-2 with TRBJ2-2, with 7 bases that match TRBD1. Trimming took 1 base from V and 6 from J; bases not matched to a gene: 8. CDR1 and CDR2 (germline): SGHTA, FQGNSA. The CDR3 is 16 amino acids. As DNA, the CDR3 is TGTGCCAGCAGCTTAGGCTCGAGGACAGGACCCGGGGAGCTGTTTTTT. Translated, it gives CASSLGSRTGPGELFF.

This chain joins TRBV11-2 and TRBJ2-1, with 12 bases fitting TRBD2. V was clipped by 5 bases and J by 8 bases; unmatched bases: 7. The CDR3 has 15 residues. Germline CDR1 is SGHAT and CDR2 is FQNNGV. In nucleotides, the CDR3 is TGTGCCAGCAGCGTCCCGGGACTAGCGGGCGATGAGCAGTTCTTC. This encodes CASSVPGLAGDEQFF.

This sequence joins TRBV29-1 and TRBJ2-5; D might be TRBD1 (6 bases). CDR3 length equals 13 residues. Trimming took off 1 base at V and 2 bases at J, with 8 bases between the two ends. In germline, CDR1 is SQVTM, CDR2 ANQGSEA. The CDR3 coding sequence is TGCAGCGTTGAAGGAAGGGGGCAAGAGACCCAGTACTTC. It specifies CSVEGRGQETQYF.

The gene calls are TRBV5-1 and TRBJ2-5; D possibly corresponds to TRBD2 (6 bases). The germline gives CDR1 SGHRS, CDR2 YFSETQ. V was trimmed by 4 bases and J by 5 bases, leaving 12 bases between them. The CDR3 has 13 residues. Here the CDR3 DNA reads TGCGCCAGCAGCGCACGGGGGTCGGAGACCCAGTACTTC. As protein: CASSARGSETQYF.

V gene TRBV28 combines with J gene TRBJ1-2; TRBD1 might be the D (6 bases). Germline assignment: CDR1 MDHEN and CDR2 SYDVKM. The CDR3 contains 11 residues. The V and J ends lost 6 bases and 8 bases respectively, with 10 bases between them. The CDR3 nucleotides read TGTGCCAGCAGCTTTAGGGGGGGCTACACCTTC. Encoded protein: CASSFRGGYTF.

The CDR3 DNA reads TGCGCCAGCAGCTATCTTCCCGGGACAGATAATTCACCCCTCCACTTT. Protein sequence: CASSYLPGTDNSPLHF. The V call is TRBV5-1, the J call TRBJ1-6; 7 positions match TRBD1. Trimming cost V 3 bases and J 5 bases; bases outside gene matches: 8. The CDR3 length is 16 residues. Germline V gene sequence: CDR1 SGHRS, CDR2 YFSETQ.

The rearrangement links TRBV30 to TRBJ1-6; 7 bases fit TRBD1. Germline V gives CDR1 GTSNPN, CDR2 SVGIG (reference sequence). V was clipped by 3 bases and J by 10 bases; unmatched bases: 6. This CDR3 has 13 amino acids. CDR3 protein: CAWRGQRGSPLHF. The CDR3 bases are TGTGCCTGGAGGGGACAGCGGGGGTCACCCCTCCACTTT.

The rearrangement joins TRBV18 to TRBJ2-5; D not resolved. The CDR3 has 13 amino acids. V gave up 5 bases and J gave up 5 bases, with 12 bases separating them. Germline V gives CDR1 KGHSH, CDR2 LQKENI. The CDR3 region is CASSSTPQETQYF. The CDR3 bases are TGTGCCAGCTCATCGACACCGCAGGAGACCCAGTACTTC.

This chain joins TRBV5-1 and TRBJ2-2; D might be TRBD2 (5 bases). V shed 0 bases and J shed 7 bases, with 16 bases lying between them. CDR1 and CDR2 (germline): SGHRS, YFSETQ. The CDR3 has 16 residues. The CDR3 protein is CASSLDGVGMDGELFF. In DNA form, the CDR3 reads TGCGCCAGCAGCTTGGACGGGGTAGGGATGGACGGGGAGCTGTTTTTT. The complete variable domain, with remaining parts taken from reference TRBV5-1 and TRBJ2-2, reads KAGVTQTPRYLIKTRGQQVTLSCSPISGHRSVSWYQQTPGQGLQFLFEYFSETQRNKGNFPGRFSGRQFSNSRSEMNVSTLELGDSALYLCASSLDGVGMDGELFFGEGSRLTVL.

The J gene is TRBJ2-7, the V gene TRBV27, with TRBD1 matching 7 bases. J gave up 4 bases and V 4 bases, and 13 bases lay outside the gene matches. Germline CDR1 and CDR2: MNHEY and SMNVEV (reference sequence). This CDR3 spans 16 amino acids. CDR3 sequence: CASSWGRGGAGYEQYF. As DNA, the CDR3 is TGTGCCAGCAGTTGGGGTCGAGGGGGCGCCGGTTACGAGCAGTACTTC.

The chain uses TRBV5-1 and TRBJ1-1; a possible D gene is TRBD1 (6 bases). Looked up from germline, CDR1 is SGHRS and CDR2 is YFSETQ. With 9 bases removed from V and 2 bases from J, the gap between germline ends came to 20 bases. This CDR3 has 15 amino acids. The CDR3 sequence: CATRQAANGNTEAFF. CDR3 DNA sequence: TGCGCCACCCGACAGGCTGCAAACGGAAACACTGAAGCTTTCTTT.